This T cell receptor (beta chain) was profiled in a study of blood T cell repertoires in COVID-19. Study-level background: T cells, B-cell-depleted T cells, or PBMCs provided the cDNA or gDNA that served as material.

Generated by immunoSEQ multiplex PCR, the TCRdb table keeps only in-frame clones and is missing some. This sample carries 150,000 or so clones, more than 65% of them seen once, and the ten largest clones take 4%. The V and J ends lost 1 base and 3 bases respectively, with 10 bases between them. CDR1 and CDR2 from the germline V gene are MNHEY and SMNVEV (reference sequence). The CDR3 has 14 residues. This TCR was sampled from a woman aged 55-69 years with acute or convalescent COVID-19. The chain carries TRBV27 and TRBJ2-7, with D maybe TRBD1 (5 bases). Sequencing was performed on peripheral blood. DNA of the CDR3: TGTGCCAGCAGTTTATTGGGCAGGGACTACGAGCAGTACTTC. Its translation is CASSLLGRDYEQYF.